This T cell receptor (beta chain) derives from a study of CD8 T cells in Susac syndrome. V trimming: 4 bases; J trimming: 3 bases; junction bases outside the gene matches: 9. Germline lookup yields CDR1 SGHNT and CDR2 YYREEE (reference sequence). The CDR3 runs 15 residues. The multiple sclerosis control cohort comprised treatment-naive individuals presenting with stable or active relapsing-remitting disease. RNA was extracted with the RNeasy kit, and a quantity of roughly 0.5 to 1 ug was reverse transcribed using random hexamers. The TCR beta CDR3 was amplified by immunoSEQ multiplex PCR across 54 Vbeta, 13 Jbeta. Each CDR3 protein gets one entry after TCRdb re-called the immunoSEQ multiplex PCR reads with MiXCR. This sample has 350,000 to 550,000 distinct CDR3 sequences, with approximately 89% found just once.

Sequencing input: CD8+ T cells from PBMCs. The chain joins TRBV5-4 to TRBJ2-7; 8 nucleotides align to TRBD1. The sequence came from a human donor with multiple sclerosis. The CDR3 bases are TGTGCCAGCAGCCCGAAAGGACAGGGCGTCTACGAGCAGTACTTC. The encoded protein is CASSPKGQGVYEQYF.